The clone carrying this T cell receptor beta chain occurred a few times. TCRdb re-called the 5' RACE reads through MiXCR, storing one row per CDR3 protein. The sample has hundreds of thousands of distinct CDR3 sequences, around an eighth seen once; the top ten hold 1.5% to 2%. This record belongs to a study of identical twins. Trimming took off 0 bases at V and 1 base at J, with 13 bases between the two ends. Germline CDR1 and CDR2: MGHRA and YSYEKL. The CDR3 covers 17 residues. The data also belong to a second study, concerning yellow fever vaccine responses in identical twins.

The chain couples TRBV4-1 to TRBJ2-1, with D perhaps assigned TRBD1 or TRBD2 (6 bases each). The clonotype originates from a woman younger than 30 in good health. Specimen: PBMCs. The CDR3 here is CASSQDVSGASYNEQFF. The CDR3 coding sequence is TGCGCCAGCAGCCAAGATGTATCGGGGGCATCCTACAATGAGCAGTTCTTC.